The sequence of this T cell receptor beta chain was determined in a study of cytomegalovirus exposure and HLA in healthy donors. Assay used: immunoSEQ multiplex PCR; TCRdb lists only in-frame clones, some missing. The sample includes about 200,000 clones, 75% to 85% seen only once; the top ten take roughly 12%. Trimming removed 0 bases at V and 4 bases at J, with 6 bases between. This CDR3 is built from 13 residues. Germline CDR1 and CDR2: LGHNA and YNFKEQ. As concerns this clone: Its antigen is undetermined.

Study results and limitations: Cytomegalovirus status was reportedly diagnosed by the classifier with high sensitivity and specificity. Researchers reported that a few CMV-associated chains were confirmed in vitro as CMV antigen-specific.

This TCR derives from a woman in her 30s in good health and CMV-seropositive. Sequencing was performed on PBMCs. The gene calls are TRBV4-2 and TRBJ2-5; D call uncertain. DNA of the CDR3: TGTGCCAGCAGCCAAGACTCAGGAGAGACCCAGTACTTC. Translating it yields CASSQDSGETQYF.